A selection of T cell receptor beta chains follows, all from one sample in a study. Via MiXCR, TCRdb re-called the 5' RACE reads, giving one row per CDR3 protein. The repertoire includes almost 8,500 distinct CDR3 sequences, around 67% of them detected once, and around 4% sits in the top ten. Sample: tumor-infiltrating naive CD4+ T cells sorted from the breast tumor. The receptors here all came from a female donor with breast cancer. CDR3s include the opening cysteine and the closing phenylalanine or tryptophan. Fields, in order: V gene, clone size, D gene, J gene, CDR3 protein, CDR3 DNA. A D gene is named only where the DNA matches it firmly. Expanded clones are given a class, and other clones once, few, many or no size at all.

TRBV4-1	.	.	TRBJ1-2	CASSQEGLTYTF	TGCGCCAGCAGCCAAGAGGGACTGACCTACACCTTC
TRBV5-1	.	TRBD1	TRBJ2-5	CASSLGVTGLRETQYF	TGCGCCAGCAGCTTGGGTGTGACAGGGCTTCGAGAGACCCAGTACTTC
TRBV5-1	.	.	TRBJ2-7	CASSLAGLLNYEQYF	TGCGCCAGCAGCTTGGCGGGACTCTTGAACTACGAGCAGTACTTC
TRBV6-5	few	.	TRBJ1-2	CASSRLSDHYGYTF	TGTGCCAGCAGCAGACTTTCGGACCACTATGGCTACACCTTC
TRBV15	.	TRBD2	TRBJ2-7	CATSRLAGESYEQYF	TGTGCCACCAGCCGTTTAGCGGGAGAGTCCTACGAGCAGTACTTC
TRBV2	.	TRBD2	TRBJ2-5	CASRGLEETQYF	TGTGCCAGCAGGGGACTAGAAGAGACCCAGTACTTC
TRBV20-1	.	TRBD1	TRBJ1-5	CSARPRDRTGGDQPQHF	TGCAGTGCTAGACCCCGAGACAGGACAGGGGGCGATCAGCCCCAGCATTTT
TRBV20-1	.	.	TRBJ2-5	CSAKRGNRETQYF	TGCAGTGCGAAGAGGGGGAATAGAGAGACCCAGTACTTC
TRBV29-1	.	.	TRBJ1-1	CSVNMNTEAFF	TGCAGCGTAAACATGAACACTGAAGCTTTCTTT
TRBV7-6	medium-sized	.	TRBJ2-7	CASSLAPGSSYEQYF	TGTGCCAGCAGCTTAGCCCCCGGGAGCTCCTACGAGCAGTACTTC
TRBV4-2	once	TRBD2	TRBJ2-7	CASSQDITGGRHEQYF	TGTGCCAGCAGCCAAGATATTACGGGGGGGCGTCACGAGCAGTACTTC
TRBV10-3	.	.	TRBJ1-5	CAISESRGGNQPQHF	TGTGCCATCAGTGAGTCCAGGGGAGGCAATCAGCCCCAGCATTTT
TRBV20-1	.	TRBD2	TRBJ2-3	CRPVGTSGHSTDTQYF	TGCAGGCCGGTCGGGACTAGCGGCCATAGCACAGATACGCAGTATTTT
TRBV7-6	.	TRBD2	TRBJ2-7	CASSLDLPRTSGRAYEQYF	TGTGCCAGCAGCTTAGACCTACCTCGGACTAGCGGACGAGCCTACGAGCAGTACTTC
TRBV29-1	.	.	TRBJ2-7	CSVPPEPTGSYEQYF	TGCAGCGTTCCACCTGAACCCACCGGCTCCTACGAGCAGTACTTC
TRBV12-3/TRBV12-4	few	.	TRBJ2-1	CASSTGLGNEQFF	TGTGCCAGCAGTACTGGCTTAGGGAATGAGCAGTTCTTC
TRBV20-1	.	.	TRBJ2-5	CSARGIGETQYF	TGCAGTGCCAGAGGTATAGGGGAGACCCAGTACTTC
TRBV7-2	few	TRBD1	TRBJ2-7	CASSLEGGGYEQYF	TGTGCCAGCAGCTTAGAAGGGGGCGGCTACGAGCAGTACTTC
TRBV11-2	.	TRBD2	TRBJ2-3	CASSLLRAGGMDTQYF	TGTGCCAGCAGCTTACTCCGGGCGGGAGGGATGGATACGCAGTATTTT
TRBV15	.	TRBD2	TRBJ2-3	CATSGIQAGGRASTQYF	TGTGCCACCAGCGGAATACAAGCGGGGGGCCGGGCGTCGACGCAGTATTTT
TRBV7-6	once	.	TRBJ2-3	CASSLLAAAGSTDTQYF	TGTGCCAGCAGCTTATTGGCGGCGGCGGGGTCCACAGATACGCAGTATTTT
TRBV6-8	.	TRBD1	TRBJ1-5	CASATGSRQPQHF	TGTGCCAGCGCGACAGGGTCTCGGCAGCCCCAGCATTTT
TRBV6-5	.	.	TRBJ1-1	CASSTRDKEAFF	TGTGCCAGCAGTACTAGGGACAAGGAGGCTTTCTTT
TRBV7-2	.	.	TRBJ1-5	CASSLPGASGQPQHF	TGTGCCAGCAGCTTGCCGGGGGCAAGCGGTCAGCCCCAGCATTTT
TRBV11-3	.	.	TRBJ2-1	CASSLEYREMSDEQFF	TGTGCCAGCAGCTTAGAGTACAGGGAGATGTCCGATGAGCAGTTCTTC
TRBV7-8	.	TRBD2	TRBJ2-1	CASSLQRGSYNEQFF	TGTGCCAGCAGCTTGCAGCGGGGATCCTACAATGAGCAGTTCTTC
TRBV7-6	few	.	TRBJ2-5	CASSTWGSETQYF	TGTGCCAGCAGCACTTGGGGTTCGGAGACCCAGTACTTC
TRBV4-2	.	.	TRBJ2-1	CASSQRINSPDEQFF	TGTGCCAGCAGCCAGAGAATTAACTCCCCTGATGAGCAGTTCTTC
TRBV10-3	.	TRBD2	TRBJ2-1	CAISVTSGSEEQFF	TGTGCCATCAGTGTTACTAGCGGGAGTGAGGAGCAGTTCTTC
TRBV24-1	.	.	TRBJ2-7	CAKGRQGGCRYF	TGTGCCAAAGGACGACAGGGAGGGTGCCGGTACTTC
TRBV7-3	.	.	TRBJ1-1	CASSVQGSTEAFF	TGTGCCAGCAGCGTCCAGGGGAGCACTGAAGCTTTCTTT
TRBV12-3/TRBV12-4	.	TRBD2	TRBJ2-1	CASSGLTGGINEQFF	TGTGCCAGCAGTGGACTAACGGGGGGTATCAATGAGCAGTTCTTC
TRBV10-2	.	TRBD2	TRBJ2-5	CASGLAQETQYF	TGCGCCAGTGGACTAGCCCAAGAGACCCAGTACTTC
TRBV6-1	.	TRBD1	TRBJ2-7	CACSPGTGGYEQYF	TGTGCCTGCAGTCCCGGGACAGGTGGCTACGAGCAGTACTTC
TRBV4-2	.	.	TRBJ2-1	CASSQENQGRGEQFF	TGTGCCAGCAGCCAAGAGAACCAGGGACGGGGTGAGCAGTTCTTC
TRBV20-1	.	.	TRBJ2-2	CSAAPWTVGTGELFF	TGCAGTGCTGCTCCCTGGACAGTCGGTACCGGGGAGCTGTTTTTT
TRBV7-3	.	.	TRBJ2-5	CASSSGQAGARGETQYF	TGTGCCAGCAGCTCAGGACAGGCGGGGGCGAGAGGAGAGACCCAGTACTTC
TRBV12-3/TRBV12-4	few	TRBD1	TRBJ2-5	CASSWDRKETQYF	TGTGCCAGCAGTTGGGACAGAAAAGAGACCCAGTACTTC
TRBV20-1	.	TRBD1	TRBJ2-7	CSAVGDRGYEQYF	TGCAGTGCTGTGGGGGACAGGGGCTACGAGCAGTACTTC
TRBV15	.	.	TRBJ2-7	CATSNGAEQYF	TGTGCCACCAGCAACGGGGCCGAGCAGTACTTC
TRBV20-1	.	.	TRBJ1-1	CSVTNRNTEAFF	TGCAGTGTTACTAACAGGAACACTGAAGCTTTCTTT
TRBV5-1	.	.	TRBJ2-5	CASSWQGSAQETQYF	TGCGCCAGCAGCTGGCAGGGTAGCGCCCAAGAGACCCAGTACTTC
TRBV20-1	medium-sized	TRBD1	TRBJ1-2	CSARDGQGYGYTF	TGCAGTGCTAGAGACGGACAGGGCTATGGCTACACCTTC
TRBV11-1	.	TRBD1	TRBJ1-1	CASSNRDRGRMNTEAFF	TGTGCCAGCAGCAACCGGGACAGAGGAAGAATGAACACTGAAGCTTTCTTT
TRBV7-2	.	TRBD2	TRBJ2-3	CASSHMVDSGGPLGITDTQYF	TGTGCCAGCAGCCACATGGTTGATAGCGGGGGGCCGTTAGGGATCACAGATACGCAGTATTTT
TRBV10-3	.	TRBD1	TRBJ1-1	CAISESGQRTEAFF	TGTGCCATCAGTGAGTCGGGACAGAGGACTGAAGCTTTCTTT
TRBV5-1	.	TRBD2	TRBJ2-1	CASSSDRTSGGFRDEQFF	TGCGCCAGCAGCTCCGACCGGACTAGCGGGGGGTTCCGTGATGAGCAGTTCTTC
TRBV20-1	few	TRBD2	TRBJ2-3	CSALAGGSTDTQYF	TGCAGTGCTTTAGCGGGAGGGAGCACAGATACGCAGTATTTT
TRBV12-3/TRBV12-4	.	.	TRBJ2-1	CASSSGSGYNEQFF	TGTGCCAGCAGTTCCGGATCTGGTTACAATGAGCAGTTCTTC